What follows is one T cell receptor beta chain and its context. The data derive from a study of blood T cell repertoires in COVID-19. The CDR3 totals 13 residues. The germline CDR1 and CDR2 sequences are PRHDT and FYEKMQ (reference sequence). V lost 1 base, J lost 5 bases, and 7 bases lay in between. TCRdb keeps only in-frame clones here, not all; method: immunoSEQ multiplex PCR. There are 280,000 or so clones in the sample; 70% to 90% occur only once, and 6.9% lies in the top ten. The chain joins TRBV13 to TRBJ2-3; the D is unclear. Sequenced input: peripheral blood. The source is a woman aged 25 to 39 who had recovered from COVID-19. The CDR3 protein is CASSLDRRDTQYF. The CDR3 DNA is TGTGCCAGCAGCTTAGATAGGAGAGATACGCAGTATTTT.